The 8 T cell receptor beta chains below all came from one sample that was sequenced in a study of blood T cells in healthy people across ages. Sample-barcoded 5' priming and a J-beta primer mix drove a second PCR of about 6 to 12 cycles. One entry per CDR3 protein, called by TCRdb with MiXCR from the 5' RACE reads. This table holds 1.5 million to 2 million distinct CDR3 sequences, roughly 27% found once. The source material was blood. The receptors stem from a woman in her twenties or thirties in good health.

This clonotype showed up many times. The CDR3 reads CSALGDLAGYNEQFF. The CDR3 coding sequence is TGCAGTGCTCTAGGGGATCTAGCGGGGTACAATGAGCAGTTCTTC. The chain links TRBV20-1 to TRBJ2-1; TRBD2 agrees at 9 bases. With V trimmed by 5 bases and J by 4 bases, 9 bases remained unmatched. Germline CDR1 DFQATT, CDR2 SNEGSKA (reference sequence). The CDR3 has 15 residues.

This clonotype showed up many times. The J gene is TRBJ1-2, the V gene TRBV6-5; 8 nucleotides match TRBD1. This CDR3 region has 14 residues. J gave up 6 bases and V 4 bases, and 7 bases lay outside the gene matches. Germline assignment: CDR1 MNHEY and CDR2 SVGAGI. The CDR3 nucleotides read TGTGCCAGCAGTTCTCTCGACAGGGGCGATGGCTACACCTTC. Its translation: CASSSLDRGDGYTF.

This clonotype appeared many times. The rearrangement uses TRBV5-1 and TRBJ2-6; D ambiguous. CDR1 and CDR2 from the germline V gene are SGHRS and YFSETQ. The V gene lost 0 bases and the J gene lost 0 bases, with 7 bases spanning the gap. There are 16 residues in the CDR3. The CDR3 is CASSLVGNSGANVLTF. The CDR3 coding sequence is TGCGCCAGCAGCTTGGTGGGTAACTCTGGGGCCAACGTCCTGACTTTC. The variable domain in full, completed from reference TRBV5-1 and TRBJ2-6, reads KAGVTQTPRYLIKTRGQQVTLSCSPISGHRSVSWYQQTPGQGLQFLFEYFSETQRNKGNFPGRFSGRQFSNSRSEMNVSTLELGDSALYLCASSLVGNSGANVLTFGAGSRLTVL.

The sample holds many counts of this clonotype. The chain links TRBV5-1 to TRBJ2-1, with TRBD2 identical over 7 bases. The germline gives CDR1 SGHRS, CDR2 YFSETQ. The CDR3 covers 14 residues. V was pared by 1 base and J by 6 bases, with 4 bases of the junction left unmatched. The DNA of the CDR3 is TGCGCCAGCAGCTTGTGGGGGGGTTCCAATGAGCAGTTCTTC. Translated: CASSLWGGSNEQFF.

This clonotype was counted only a few times. J is TRBJ2-7 and V is TRBV20-1; the match to TRBD1 covers 10 bases. The ends lost 0 bases at V and 11 bases at J; junction bases unmatched: 16. The germline gives CDR1 DFQATT, CDR2 SNEGSKA (reference sequence). This CDR3 has 16 residues. The CDR3 sequence: CSARDLGGQGRQRKYF. The CDR3 DNA reads TGCAGTGCTAGAGATCTCGGGGGACAGGGGCGCCAAAGAAAGTACTTC.

There are a few counts of this clonotype. The rearrangement joins TRBV5-1 to TRBJ2-2; no firm D call. Per the germline V gene, CDR1 is SGHRS and CDR2 is YFSETQ. The CDR3 sequence is 15 residues long. V lost 9 bases and J 4 bases, leaving 19 bases between the germline ends. This CDR3 reads CATSGPTPGTGELFF. The CDR3 DNA sequence: TGCGCCACCTCCGGACCAACCCCGGGCACCGGGGAGCTGTTTTTT.

V is TRBV5-5 and J is TRBJ1-1, with 9 bases identical to TRBD1. The trim removed 0 bases at V and 8 bases at J, leaving 2 bases unmatched. This CDR3 has 13 residues. CDR1 is SGHKS and CDR2 is YYEKEE in the germline V gene (reference sequence). CDR3 sequence: CASSLATGGEAFF. CDR3 nucleotide sequence: TGTGCCAGCAGCTTGGCGACAGGGGGGGAAGCTTTCTTT.

The V gene is TRBV6-5, the J gene TRBJ2-5; D remains unclear. The CDR3 totals 13 residues. Trimming removed 6 bases at V and 4 bases at J, with 12 bases between. Germline CDR1 MNHEY, CDR2 SVGAGI. As DNA, the CDR3 is TGTGCCAGCAGGTTTCAGGTTGGAGAGACCCAGTACTTC. This gives the protein CASRFQVGETQYF.